This T cell receptor (beta chain) was captured in a study of cytomegalovirus exposure and HLA in healthy donors. Germline lookup yields CDR1 ENHRY and CDR2 SYGVKD. V lost 5 bases, J lost 10 bases, and 15 bases lay in between. The CDR3 has 14 amino acids. This clone was recorded a few times. No antigen is known for it. This PCR relied on a set of 60 Vbeta primers and 13 Jbeta primers. Only in-frame clones appear in the TCRdb table, and some are missing; sequencing was by immunoSEQ multiplex PCR. The profile shows some 35,000 clones, around 53% of them singletons. Findings and limits, study-wide: An analysis was carried out later, and it reportedly showed fewer N-insertions in an Asian-associated ancestry cluster than the roughly 700-donor mean.

This chain joins TRBV10-3 and TRBJ1-6, with D perhaps TRBD1 (6 bases). This TCR was recovered from a woman aged 40 to 50 in good health and CMV-seropositive. Sample: PBMCs. The CDR3 loop reads CAISQGRGNSPLHF. In DNA form, the CDR3 reads TGTGCCATCAGTCAGGGGAGAGGGAACTCACCCCTCCACTTT.